This T cell receptor beta chain was sequenced for a study of CD8 T cells in Susac syndrome. Reverse transcription of roughly 0.5 to 1 ug RNA was carried out with random hexamers. An immunoSEQ multiplex PCR generated amplified TCR beta CDR3 products spanning 54 Vbeta and 13 Jbeta. Via MiXCR, TCRdb re-called the immunoSEQ multiplex PCR reads, giving one row per CDR3 protein. The table has some 450,000 distinct CDR3 sequences, approximately 85% seen once; the top ten hold about 0.12%. The sample holds a few counts of this clonotype. Its antigen is unknown. Overall study results and limits: The number of individuals included in the study's TCR sequencing and HLA analysis was acknowledged as relatively small.

This CDR3 contains 15 residues. CDR1 and CDR2 (germline): MDHEN, SYDVKM. After removal of 3 bases from V and 6 bases from J, the junction contained 7 bases not matched to a gene. This chain uses TRBV28 with TRBJ2-3; 9 nucleotides line up with TRBD1. Material: CD8+ T cells from PBMCs. The sequence came from a human donor with multiple sclerosis. CDR3 in amino acids: CASSFYRGLCDTQYF. CDR3 nucleotides: TGTGCCAGCAGTTTTTACAGGGGGCTATGCGATACGCAGTATTTT. The whole variable domain, remainder taken from reference TRBV28 and TRBJ2-3, is DVKVTQSSRYLVKRTGEKVFLECVQDMDHENMFWYRQDPGLGLRLIYFSYDVKMKEKGDIPEGYSVSREKKERFSLILESASTNQTSMYLCASSFYRGLCDTQYFGPGTRLTVL.